This T cell receptor beta chain was obtained from a study of T cells in localized non-small cell lung cancer. Some clones are missing from TCRdb's copy, which holds only in-frame ones; the method was immunoSEQ multiplex PCR. The sample includes 64,000 or so clones, under 90% of them seen just once. The ends were cut back, 2 bases at V and 8 bases at J, with 21 bases in the middle. The CDR3 has 16 residues. Germline V gene sequence: CDR1 ENHRY, CDR2 SYGVKD. This clonotype was sampled from a woman aged 40-69 years with stage I lung adenocarcinoma. The chain uses TRBV10-3 and TRBJ1-2; D remains ambiguous. The specimen was peripheral blood, collected before any cancer treatment. The CDR3 reads CAISEGVAVVTEGYTF. The CDR3 nucleotides are TGTGCCATCAGTGAGGGGGTCGCGGTTGTAACGGAAGGCTACACCTTC.